Following are 24 T cell receptor beta chains from one sample sequenced in a study of OX40 agonist ivuxolimab in advanced cancers. Clones were sequenced by immunoSEQ multiplex PCR, and TCRdb holds only the in-frame ones, with some missing. This table has some 50,000 clones, 84% appearing once. Sequenced here: CD4+ or CD8+ T cells sorted from blood, sampled in a trial of the OX40 agonist ivuxolimab. The receptors originated from an adult with an advanced solid tumor such as melanoma, head and neck, liver or kidney cancer.

This clone occurred a few times. The chain joins TRBV7-2 to TRBJ2-2; weak D call: TRBD2 (5 bases). The CDR3 is made up of 13 amino acids. Trimming pared 10 bases from V and 4 bases from J, leaving 13 bases between. Germline values: CDR1 SGHTA, CDR2 FQGNSA. This chain's CDR3 is CATHGLVTGELFF. Written as DNA, the CDR3 is TGTGCCACCCACGGACTGGTCACCGGGGAGCTGTTTTTT.

J is TRBJ2-3 and V is TRBV7-6, with a possible D match to TRBD2 (5 bases). This CDR3 has 15 residues. CDR1 and CDR2 from the germline V gene are SGHVS and FNYEAQ. V was clipped by 1 base and J by 2 bases, with 10 bases between them. CDR3 DNA: TGTGCCAGCAGCTTAGTTGGGAGCCCCACAGATACGCAGTATTTT. Its protein is CASSLVGSPTDTQYF.

The V call is TRBV5-8, the J call TRBJ2-1; the D is unclear. CDR1 SGHTS and CDR2 YDEGEE come from the germline V gene. The CDR3 totals 15 residues. Between the trimmed V and J ends, which lost 2 bases and 0 bases, there was a span of 9 bases. CDR3 nucleotide sequence: TGTGCCAGCAGCTTAGGTCAGAGCTCCTACAATGAGCAGTTCTTC. This gives the protein CASSLGQSSYNEQFF.

This chain connects TRBV30 to TRBJ1-2; TRBD1 matches at 12 bases. CDR1 GTSNPN and CDR2 SVGIG come from the germline V gene (reference sequence). V lost 5 bases and J lost 8; bases outside the gene matches: 9. The CDR3 contains 14 residues. The CDR3 nucleotides read TGTGCCTGGTACCGGGACAGGGGGCAAAGGGGCTACACCTTC. Residues: CAWYRDRGQRGYTF.

The V gene is TRBV5-5, the J gene TRBJ2-7; 8 nucleotides match TRBD1. The ends lost 7 bases at V and 3 bases at J; junction bases unmatched: 18. Germline V lookup: CDR1 SGHKS, CDR2 YYEKEE (reference sequence). The CDR3 length is 17 residues. Here the CDR3 DNA reads TGTGCCAGCTGCCCTCACCCCGGACAGGGCACTGTCTACGAGCAGTACTTC. Amino acid sequence: CASCPHPGQGTVYEQYF.

The chain joins TRBV2 to TRBJ2-7; 12 nucleotides line up with TRBD1. Germline-derived CDR1 and CDR2 are SNHLY and FYNNEI. This CDR3 is 19 amino acids long. V lost 2 bases, J lost 1 base, and 12 bases stayed unmatched. The CDR3 DNA is TGTGCCAGCAGTGAACCGCCGGGACAGGGGGCGTCCCGGTCCTACGAGCAGTACTTC. Protein sequence: CASSEPPGQGASRSYEQYF.

The chain has TRBV5-4 and TRBJ2-7; D might be TRBD2 (5 bases). CDR1 and CDR2 (germline): SGHNT, YYREEE (reference sequence). CDR3 length equals 15 residues. Trimming cost V 4 bases and J 0 bases, with 14 bases left between them. CDR3 DNA sequence: TGTGCCAGCAGCGGACGATACCGGGGCTCCTACGAGCAGTACTTC. Protein product: CASSGRYRGSYEQYF.

This sequence joins TRBV9 and TRBJ2-3; 7 bases map to TRBD2. The CDR3 has 15 residues. With 0 bases clipped from V and 5 bases from J, the junction kept 6 bases outside the gene matches. Germline V gives CDR1 SGDLS, CDR2 YYNGEE. Here the CDR3 reads CASSVVSSGLDTQYF. The DNA of the CDR3 is TGTGCCAGCAGCGTAGTGTCTAGCGGTCTAGATACGCAGTATTTT.

This clone came up once. The J gene is TRBJ2-4, the V gene TRBV6-6; either TRBD1 or TRBD2 may fit D (6 bases each). This CDR3 is 15 amino acids long. Trimming took 6 bases from V and 5 from J, leaving 17 bases between them. Germline V gene data show CDR1 as MNHNY and CDR2 as SVGAGI (reference sequence). The CDR3 region has the DNA TGTGCCAGCAGCCCACGGAGGGGGAAAGAAAACATTCAGTACTTC. It is translated as CASSPRRGKENIQYF.

This rearrangement joins TRBV19 to TRBJ1-3; TRBD1 aligns across 11 bases. This CDR3 is built from 18 residues. After removal of 6 bases from V and 1 base from J, the junction contained 11 bases not matched to a gene. The germline CDR1 and CDR2 sequences are LNHDA and SQIVND (reference sequence). CDR3 nucleotides: TGTGCCAGTAGACCAACGCCGGGACAGGGGGATTCTGGAAACACCATATATTTT. Translated: CASRPTPGQGDSGNTIYF.

V usage is TRBV28 and J usage is TRBJ1-1, with unresolved D. The CDR3 is made up of 15 amino acids. Germline values: CDR1 MDHEN, CDR2 SYDVKM. Trimming stripped 0 bases from V and 3 bases from J, with 11 bases between. CDR3 sequence (DNA): TGTGCCAGCAGTTTATGGGGAGCCGACGACACTGAAGCTTTCTTT. It yields the protein CASSLWGADDTEAFF.

V is TRBV6-5 and J is TRBJ2-1; the match to TRBD2 covers 8 bases. This CDR3 has 15 residues. V shed 6 bases and J 4 bases; nucleotides not matched to a gene: 8. The germline gives CDR1 MNHEY, CDR2 SVGAGI. CDR3 sequence: CASSPRLAQYNEQFF. CDR3 nucleotides: TGTGCCAGCAGCCCAAGACTAGCGCAATACAATGAGCAGTTCTTC.

The chain has TRBV20-1 and TRBJ2-3, with 7 bases lining up with TRBD1. The length of the CDR3 is 11 residues. V was clipped by 6 bases and J by 5 bases; unmatched bases: 2. Germline CDR1 DFQATT, CDR2 SNEGSKA (reference sequence). The CDR3 loop is CSAPGGDTQYF. DNA for the CDR3: TGCAGTGCCCCAGGGGGAGATACGCAGTATTTT.

By share, this clone ranks as medium-sized. Other DNA sequences of this sample code for an identical CDR3. This chain links TRBV28 with TRBJ1-1, with D perhaps matching TRBD1 (5 bases). Germline V gene data show CDR1 as MDHEN and CDR2 as SYDVKM. Trimming pared 1 base from V and 5 bases from J, leaving 11 bases between. The CDR3 has 14 residues. The CDR3 region is CASSLSGGGTEAFF. Here the CDR3 DNA reads TGTGCCAGCAGTTTATCGGGCGGGGGAACTGAAGCTTTCTTT.

In this sample, this clone turned up once. The J gene is TRBJ2-7, the V gene TRBV5-8; TRBD2 might be the D (6 bases). V was cut by 1 base and J by 2 bases, with 16 bases left in between. The CDR3 length is 16 residues. Per germline, CDR1 SGHTS and CDR2 YDEGEE. The CDR3: CASSLLEGSMAYEQYF. CDR3 nucleotide sequence: TGTGCCAGCAGCTTGTTGGAGGGGAGTATGGCCTACGAGCAGTACTTC.

The chain uses TRBV28 and TRBJ1-4; possibly TRBD1 for D (6 bases). CDR1 is MDHEN, CDR2 SYDVKM, per germline. This CDR3 is 14 amino acids long. V lost 5 bases and J lost 7, with 14 bases in between. CDR3 sequence: CASSPNRDVEKLFF. CDR3 nucleotide sequence: TGTGCCAGCAGTCCCAACAGGGACGTTGAAAAACTGTTTTTT. The entire variable domain, with the rest obtained from reference TRBV28 and TRBJ1-4, is as follows: DVKVTQSSRYLVKRTGEKVFLECVQDMDHENMFWYRQDPGLGLRLIYFSYDVKMKEKGDIPEGYSVSREKKERFSLILESASTNQTSMYLCASSPNRDVEKLFFGSGTQLSVL.

The chain is built from TRBV6-6 and TRBJ2-2, with D tentatively TRBD1 (5 bases). The germline CDR1 and CDR2 sequences are MNHNY and SVGAGI (reference sequence). V shed 0 bases and J shed 13 bases, with 6 bases lying between them. The CDR3 covers 11 residues. CDR3 sequence (DNA): TGTGCCAGCAGTTACTCGGGGCGGCTGTTTTTT. Residues: CASSYSGRLFF.

The chain carries TRBV4-3 and TRBJ1-2, with D hard to call. The CDR3 runs 14 residues. V dropped 0 bases and J dropped 8 bases, with 13 bases sitting between them. Germline V gives CDR1 LGHNA, CDR2 YSLEER. This CDR3 reads CASSQDRTPGGYTF. In DNA, the CDR3 is TGCGCCAGCAGCCAAGATAGAACTCCGGGGGGCTACACCTTC.

CDR3 sequence reads: CASSEASGTHTGELFF. The CDR3 nucleotides are TGTGCCAGCAGTGAAGCATCCGGGACTCACACCGGGGAGCTGTTTTTT. V and J are TRBV2 and TRBJ2-2; weak D call: TRBD2 (6 bases). The V end was cut by 0 bases, the J end by 3 bases, with 11 bases between. Looked up from germline, CDR1 is SNHLY and CDR2 is FYNNEI. The CDR3 extends over 16 amino acids.

The chain recombines TRBV28 with TRBJ1-5, with a tentative D call TRBD1 (6 bases). With 3 bases removed from V and 0 bases from J, the gap between germline ends came to 9 bases. The CDR3 covers 15 residues. Germline CDR1 and CDR2: MDHEN and SYDVKM. The CDR3 bases are TGTGCCAGCAGTTTGGGGGCTCCTAGCAATCAGCCCCAGCATTTT. This translates into CASSLGAPSNQPQHF.

V gene TRBV6-5 combines with J gene TRBJ1-6, with D possibly TRBD1 on 5 matching bases. V lost 0 bases and J 10 bases, leaving 13 bases between the germline ends. CDR3 size: 15 residues. Germline-derived CDR1 and CDR2 are MNHEY and SVGAGI. The CDR3 sequence: CASSYSSPGRSPLHF. CDR3 coding DNA: TGTGCCAGCAGTTACTCGAGTCCAGGGCGGTCACCCCTCCACTTT.

This clone was observed a few times. CDR3 in amino acids: CASRLREQETQYF. As DNA, the CDR3 is TGCGCCAGCAGACTCCGGGAACAAGAGACCCAGTACTTC. The V and J genes are TRBV5-1 and TRBJ2-5; D is possibly TRBD2 (5 bases). The CDR3 covers 13 residues. Trimming removed 5 bases at V and 2 bases at J, with 10 bases between. CDR1 and CDR2 from the germline V gene are SGHRS and YFSETQ.

V and J are TRBV7-2 and TRBJ1-2; TRBD1 matches at 8 bases. With V trimmed by 4 bases and J by 8 bases, 18 bases remained unmatched. This CDR3 is built from 17 residues. The germline V gene has CDR1 SGHTA and CDR2 FQGNSA. The CDR3, as DNA: TGTGCCAGCAGCTACAATAGAGGGGGGAGACAGGGGCAGGGCTACACCTTC. It codes for CASSYNRGGRQGQGYTF.

The chain uses TRBV30 and TRBJ2-5; 10 nucleotides align to TRBD2. The ends lost 2 bases at V and 4 bases at J; junction bases unmatched: 7. The CDR3 is 15 residues long. Per the germline V gene, CDR1 is GTSNPN and CDR2 is SVGIG (reference sequence). DNA of the CDR3: TGTGCCTGGAGTAGCCTCCCTAGCGGGGGAGAGACCCAGTACTTC. Its translation: CAWSSLPSGGETQYF. The full variable domain, with the rest looked up from reference TRBV30 and TRBJ2-5, is SQTIHQWPATLVQPVGSPLSLECTVEGTSNPNLYWYRQAAGRGLQLLFYSVGIGQISSEVPQNLSASRPQDRQFILSSKKLLLSDSGFYLCAWSSLPSGGETQYFGPGTRLLVL.